These T cell receptor beta chains were read from a single sample in a study of blood T cell repertoires in COVID-19. Only in-frame clones appear in the TCRdb table, and some are missing; sequencing was by immunoSEQ multiplex PCR. Of roughly 63,000 clones in the sample, 85% to 90% were seen once. The sample comprised peripheral blood. These receptors came from a man aged 50-59 years with acute or convalescent COVID-19. Each CDR3 is given with its conserved first and last residue. The D gene is left open where the match is weak. Size is omitted from some rows. Given values are once, few, many or a class for expanded clones.

clone_size: once; d_call: .; v_call: TRBV13; j_call: TRBJ2-7; cdr3_aa: CASSLEGSLAAPYEQYF; cdr3_nt: TGTGCCAGCAGCTTAGAGGGGTCATTGGCCGCCCCCTACGAGCAGTACTTC
clone_size: few; d_call: .; v_call: TRBV7-9; j_call: TRBJ2-1; cdr3_aa: CASSLMIQYNEQFF; cdr3_nt: TGTGCCAGCAGCTTAATGATACAGTACAATGAGCAGTTCTTC
clone_size: .; d_call: .; v_call: TRBV9; j_call: TRBJ1-6; cdr3_aa: CASSVGGDSPLHF; cdr3_nt: TGTGCCAGCAGCGTAGGGGGGGATTCACCCCTCCACTTT
clone_size: .; d_call: TRBD2; v_call: TRBV5-1; j_call: TRBJ2-2; cdr3_aa: CASRTPGTRNTGELFF; cdr3_nt: TGCGCCAGCAGAACCCCCGGGACTAGGAACACCGGGGAGCTGTTTTTT
clone_size: .; d_call: .; v_call: TRBV6-6; j_call: TRBJ1-4; cdr3_aa: CASSSTQGRDEKLFF; cdr3_nt: TGTGCCAGCAGTTCCACACAGGGTCGCGATGAAAAACTGTTTTTT
clone_size: .; d_call: .; v_call: TRBV2; j_call: TRBJ1-5; cdr3_aa: CAGTEGFNQPQHF; cdr3_nt: TGTGCCGGGACGGAGGGATTCAATCAGCCCCAGCATTTT
clone_size: .; d_call: TRBD1; v_call: TRBV6-5; j_call: TRBJ2-7; cdr3_aa: CASSTGTGVYEQYF; cdr3_nt: TGTGCCAGCAGCACCGGGACAGGCGTTTACGAGCAGTACTTC
clone_size: .; d_call: TRBD1; v_call: TRBV19; j_call: TRBJ1-6; cdr3_aa: CASSRQGGNSPLHF; cdr3_nt: TGTGCCAGTAGTAGACAGGGAGGCAATTCACCCCTCCACTTT
clone_size: once; d_call: TRBD2; v_call: TRBV3-1/TRBV3-2; j_call: TRBJ2-1; cdr3_aa: CASSRRSLATDYNEQFF; cdr3_nt: TGTGCCAGCAGCCGCCGCTCACTAGCGACAGACTACAATGAGCAGTTCTTC
clone_size: .; d_call: TRBD1; v_call: TRBV4-2; j_call: TRBJ1-6; cdr3_aa: CASSPAGTGGSPLHF; cdr3_nt: TGTGCCAGCAGCCCCGCCGGGACAGGGGGTTCACCCCTCCACTTT
clone_size: .; d_call: .; v_call: TRBV5-1; j_call: TRBJ1-5; cdr3_aa: CASSLGQTSNQPQHF; cdr3_nt: TGCGCCAGCAGCTTAGGACAGACTAGCAATCAGCCCCAGCATTTT
clone_size: .; d_call: .; v_call: TRBV5-1; j_call: TRBJ2-1; cdr3_aa: CASSSTLSGNSYNEQFF; cdr3_nt: TGCGCCAGCAGCTCTACTCTTAGCGGAAACTCCTACAATGAGCAGTTCTTC
clone_size: .; d_call: .; v_call: TRBV11-2; j_call: TRBJ1-4; cdr3_aa: CASSAPNEEKLFF; cdr3_nt: TGTGCCAGCAGCGCGCCGAACGAGGAAAAACTGTTTTTT
clone_size: .; d_call: .; v_call: TRBV7-3; j_call: TRBJ1-2; cdr3_aa: CASRQVNYGYTF; cdr3_nt: TGTGCCAGCAGACAGGTTAACTATGGCTACACCTTC
clone_size: .; d_call: .; v_call: TRBV4-1; j_call: TRBJ2-7; cdr3_aa: CASSQDDAVEQYF; cdr3_nt: TGCGCCAGCAGCCAAGATGATGCAGTCGAGCAGTACTTC
clone_size: once; d_call: .; v_call: TRBV18; j_call: TRBJ2-2; cdr3_aa: CASSQGLTGELFF; cdr3_nt: TGTGCCAGCTCACAGGGACTCACCGGGGAGCTGTTTTTT
clone_size: .; d_call: TRBD2; v_call: TRBV4-2; j_call: TRBJ2-1; cdr3_aa: CASSPGGHEQFF; cdr3_nt: TGTGCCAGCAGTCCGGGGGGGCATGAGCAGTTCTTC
clone_size: .; d_call: .; v_call: TRBV6-5; j_call: TRBJ2-1; cdr3_aa: CASSSPLRGNEQFF; cdr3_nt: TGTGCCAGCAGTTCCCCACTTCGGGGCAATGAGCAGTTCTTC
clone_size: .; d_call: .; v_call: TRBV18; j_call: TRBJ2-3; cdr3_aa: CASSPGGTGTDTQYF; cdr3_nt: TGTGCCAGCTCACCCGGCGGGACGGGGACAGATACGCAGTATTTT
clone_size: .; d_call: TRBD2; v_call: TRBV4-3; j_call: TRBJ2-1; cdr3_aa: CASSRTGLAGGTYNEQFF; cdr3_nt: TGCGCCAGCAGCCGGACCGGACTAGCGGGAGGAACCTACAATGAGCAGTTCTTC
clone_size: .; d_call: .; v_call: TRBV7-2; j_call: TRBJ2-1; cdr3_aa: CASTPDFSNPYNEQFF; cdr3_nt: TGTGCCAGCACCCCGGACTTTTCCAACCCCTACAATGAGCAGTTCTTC
clone_size: .; d_call: .; v_call: TRBV27; j_call: TRBJ1-5; cdr3_aa: CASSPLAGAANQPQHF; cdr3_nt: TGTGCCAGCAGTCCCCTGGCGGGGGCGGCAAATCAGCCCCAGCATTTT
clone_size: .; d_call: TRBD2; v_call: TRBV9; j_call: TRBJ2-1; cdr3_aa: CASSERGTASGEVSDEQFF; cdr3_nt: TGTGCCAGCAGCGAGAGAGGGACGGCTAGCGGGGAAGTCAGTGATGAGCAGTTCTTC
clone_size: .; d_call: .; v_call: TRBV7-2; j_call: TRBJ1-5; cdr3_aa: CASSLALGSNQPQHF; cdr3_nt: TGTGCCAGCAGCTTAGCGCTAGGTAGCAATCAGCCCCAGCATTTT
clone_size: .; d_call: .; v_call: TRBV4-2; j_call: TRBJ1-2; cdr3_aa: CASSQDLAGPANGYTF; cdr3_nt: TGTGCCAGCAGCCAAGATCTGGCAGGCCCGGCGAATGGCTACACCTTC
clone_size: .; d_call: .; v_call: TRBV18; j_call: TRBJ1-1; cdr3_aa: CASSPRGQSGLEAFF; cdr3_nt: TGTGCCAGCTCACCACGAGGACAGTCCGGCTTAGAAGCTTTCTTT
clone_size: .; d_call: .; v_call: TRBV27; j_call: TRBJ1-5; cdr3_aa: CASSLSQGSHQPQHF; cdr3_nt: TGTGCCAGCAGTTTATCACAGGGTAGTCATCAGCCCCAGCATTTT
clone_size: .; d_call: .; v_call: TRBV6-6; j_call: TRBJ2-7; cdr3_aa: CASSYAYSYEQYF; cdr3_nt: TGTGCCAGCAGTTACGCCTACTCGTACGAGCAGTACTTC
clone_size: .; d_call: .; v_call: TRBV5-1; j_call: TRBJ2-2; cdr3_aa: CASSFSGAPGELFF; cdr3_nt: TGCGCCAGCAGCTTTAGTGGAGCACCCGGGGAGCTGTTTTTT
clone_size: once; d_call: .; v_call: TRBV30; j_call: TRBJ2-1; cdr3_aa: CAWRKSGTSYNEQFF; cdr3_nt: TGTGCCTGGAGGAAGAGCGGCACCTCCTACAATGAGCAGTTCTTC
clone_size: .; d_call: .; v_call: TRBV3-1/TRBV3-2; j_call: TRBJ2-1; cdr3_aa: CASSQEETGSYEQFF; cdr3_nt: TGTGCCAGCAGCCAAGAAGAGACAGGAAGCTATGAGCAGTTCTTC
clone_size: .; d_call: TRBD2; v_call: TRBV3-1/TRBV3-2; j_call: TRBJ2-1; cdr3_aa: CASSRTSGSHVF; cdr3_nt: TGTGCCAGCAGCCGGACTAGCGGGAGCCATGTCTTC
clone_size: .; d_call: TRBD2; v_call: TRBV19; j_call: TRBJ2-7; cdr3_aa: CASSPRGAGGLSPASYEQYF; cdr3_nt: TGTGCCAGTAGTCCCCGGGGAGCGGGAGGCCTTTCGCCGGCCTCCTACGAGCAGTACTTC
clone_size: .; d_call: TRBD1; v_call: TRBV19; j_call: TRBJ2-1; cdr3_aa: CASSGDRGTYNEQFF; cdr3_nt: TGTGCCAGTAGTGGTGACAGGGGAACCTACAATGAGCAGTTCTTC
clone_size: few; d_call: .; v_call: TRBV7-2; j_call: TRBJ2-4; cdr3_aa: CASSSPGAGHKYF; cdr3_nt: TGTGCCAGCAGCTCCCCTGGCGCGGGCCACAAGTACTTC
clone_size: .; d_call: TRBD1; v_call: TRBV7-6; j_call: TRBJ1-4; cdr3_aa: CASSALSGTGVEKLFF; cdr3_nt: TGTGCCAGCAGCGCCCTTTCCGGGACAGGGGTTGAAAAACTGTTTTTT
clone_size: .; d_call: .; v_call: TRBV7-6; j_call: TRBJ1-5; cdr3_aa: CASNGVLSNQPQHF; cdr3_nt: TGTGCCAGCAACGGGGTTCTTAGCAATCAGCCCCAGCATTTT
clone_size: .; d_call: .; v_call: TRBV24-1; j_call: TRBJ2-2; cdr3_aa: CATSEGHPVNTGELFF; cdr3_nt: TGTGCCACCAGTGAAGGACACCCGGTGAACACCGGGGAGCTGTTTTTT
clone_size: .; d_call: .; v_call: TRBV6-5; j_call: TRBJ2-2; cdr3_aa: CASSYIVLNTGELFF; cdr3_nt: TGTGCCAGCAGTTACATCGTCCTGAACACCGGGGAGCTGTTTTTT
clone_size: .; d_call: TRBD2; v_call: TRBV14; j_call: TRBJ2-2; cdr3_aa: CASSPLTSGRAGELFF; cdr3_nt: TGTGCCAGCAGCCCGTTGACTAGCGGGAGGGCCGGGGAGCTGTTTTTT
clone_size: .; d_call: .; v_call: TRBV27; j_call: TRBJ1-1; cdr3_aa: CASTTRGGRDTEAFF; cdr3_nt: TGTGCCAGCACTACCCGAGGGGGACGGGACACTGAAGCTTTCTTT
clone_size: .; d_call: .; v_call: TRBV29-1; j_call: TRBJ2-1; cdr3_aa: CSVEEGGEAGEQFF; cdr3_nt: TGCAGCGTTGAGGAGGGAGGCGAGGCGGGTGAGCAGTTCTTC
clone_size: .; d_call: TRBD2; v_call: TRBV3-1/TRBV3-2; j_call: TRBJ2-7; cdr3_aa: CASSRQAGGAYEQYF; cdr3_nt: TGTGCCAGCAGCCGACAAGCGGGAGGGGCCTACGAGCAGTACTTC
clone_size: .; d_call: TRBD2; v_call: TRBV5-1; j_call: TRBJ2-2; cdr3_aa: CASSLSGAANTGELFF; cdr3_nt: TGCGCCAGCAGCCTTAGCGGGGCCGCGAACACCGGGGAGCTGTTTTTT
clone_size: .; d_call: .; v_call: TRBV29-1; j_call: TRBJ2-7; cdr3_aa: CSVVDSTSYEQYF; cdr3_nt: TGCAGCGTTGTTGACAGCACCTCCTACGAGCAGTACTTC
clone_size: .; d_call: .; v_call: TRBV10-1; j_call: TRBJ2-2; cdr3_aa: CASSGWAAGELFF; cdr3_nt: TGCGCCAGCAGTGGTTGGGCAGCCGGGGAGCTGTTTTTT
clone_size: .; d_call: TRBD1; v_call: TRBV7-9; j_call: TRBJ1-1; cdr3_aa: CASSTGQGDTEAFF; cdr3_nt: TGTGCCAGCAGCACGGGACAGGGAGACACTGAAGCTTTCTTT
clone_size: .; d_call: TRBD2; v_call: TRBV7-9; j_call: TRBJ2-3; cdr3_aa: CASSYLGEGLSTDTQYF; cdr3_nt: TGTGCCAGCAGCTACCTCGGGGAGGGCCTAAGCACAGATACGCAGTATTTT
clone_size: few; d_call: TRBD1; v_call: TRBV19; j_call: TRBJ1-2; cdr3_aa: CASMGARDSTNYGYTF; cdr3_nt: TGTGCCAGTATGGGGGCACGGGACAGTACTAACTATGGCTACACCTTC
clone_size: few; d_call: TRBD2; v_call: TRBV11-2; j_call: TRBJ2-7; cdr3_aa: CASSRGTSGRGYEQYF; cdr3_nt: TGTGCCAGCAGCAGAGGGACTAGCGGGAGGGGCTACGAGCAGTACTTC
clone_size: .; d_call: .; v_call: TRBV19; j_call: TRBJ1-2; cdr3_aa: CASSITDYGYTF; cdr3_nt: TGTGCCAGTAGTATAACGGACTATGGCTACACCTTC
clone_size: few; d_call: TRBD2; v_call: TRBV19; j_call: TRBJ2-2; cdr3_aa: CASSIDPAGGGSGELFF; cdr3_nt: TGTGCCAGTAGTATAGATCCGGCGGGAGGGGGGTCCGGGGAGCTGTTTTTT
clone_size: .; d_call: .; v_call: TRBV9; j_call: TRBJ1-3; cdr3_aa: CASSVAVGQSGNTIYF; cdr3_nt: TGTGCCAGCAGCGTAGCTGTGGGGCAATCTGGAAACACCATATATTTT
clone_size: .; d_call: TRBD1; v_call: TRBV7-6; j_call: TRBJ1-1; cdr3_aa: CASSSGQGMNTEAFF; cdr3_nt: TGTGCCAGCAGCTCCGGACAGGGGATGAACACTGAAGCTTTCTTT
clone_size: .; d_call: TRBD2; v_call: TRBV18; j_call: TRBJ2-7; cdr3_aa: CASSLTSAYEQYF; cdr3_nt: TGTGCCAGCTCACTAACTAGCGCCTACGAGCAGTACTTC
clone_size: .; d_call: TRBD1; v_call: TRBV10-2; j_call: TRBJ1-1; cdr3_aa: CASTGTGGSGTEAFF; cdr3_nt: TGCGCCAGCACAGGGACAGGGGGAAGTGGCACTGAAGCTTTCTTT
clone_size: .; d_call: TRBD1; v_call: TRBV9; j_call: TRBJ2-3; cdr3_aa: CASSVVEGAPTDTQYF; cdr3_nt: TGTGCCAGCAGCGTAGTTGAGGGGGCGCCCACAGATACGCAGTATTTT
clone_size: once; d_call: .; v_call: TRBV3-1/TRBV3-2; j_call: TRBJ1-5; cdr3_aa: CASSPAGAQPQHF; cdr3_nt: TGTGCCAGCAGCCCCGCAGGGGCTCAGCCCCAGCATTTT
clone_size: .; d_call: TRBD2; v_call: TRBV3-1/TRBV3-2; j_call: TRBJ2-7; cdr3_aa: CASSQDRLAGFYEQYF; cdr3_nt: TGTGCCAGCAGCCAAGATAGGCTAGCGGGGTTCTACGAGCAGTACTTC